These 8 T cell receptor beta chains were all obtained from the same sample, sequenced in a study of cytomegalovirus exposure and HLA in healthy donors. The primer mix had 60 Vbeta and 13 Jbeta primers. The protocol was immunoSEQ multiplex PCR, while the TCRdb copy is restricted to in-frame clones and leaves out a portion. Its table lists about 170,000 clones. The material sequenced was PBMCs. These receptors originate from a woman under 30 in good health and CMV-seropositive.

The chain joins TRBV5-4 to TRBJ1-2; a possible D gene is TRBD1 (5 bases). Trimming took 4 bases from V and 8 from J, leaving 18 bases between them. Germline V gene sequence: CDR1 SGHNT, CDR2 YYREEE (reference sequence). There are 14 residues in the CDR3. The CDR3 sequence: CASSQKGAGWGYTF. For the CDR3, the DNA is TGTGCCAGCAGCCAGAAAGGAGCAGGGTGGGGCTACACCTTC.

J is TRBJ1-2 and V is TRBV27; no reliable D call. The V gene's germline CDR1 is MNHEY and CDR2 SMNVEV (reference sequence). Trimming removed 4 bases from V and 6 bases from J, with 9 bases in between. This CDR3 spans 12 amino acids. The CDR3 nucleotides are TGTGCCAGCAGTTCACAGAGGGATGGCTACACCTTC. It yields the protein CASSSQRDGYTF.

DNA of the CDR3: TGTGCCAGCACCGGGGGGCCAGGGTTACCCGAGCAGTACTTC. Its protein product is CASTGGPGLPEQYF. This chain joins TRBV6-1 and TRBJ2-7, with D possibly TRBD2 on 7 matching bases. Germline V gives CDR1 MNHNS, CDR2 SASEGT. Deletions cut 7 bases from V and 6 bases from J, with 19 bases between. There are 14 residues in the CDR3.

The rearrangement uses TRBV11-3 and TRBJ2-5, with D tentatively TRBD2 (6 bases). In germline, CDR1 is SGHNT, CDR2 YENEEA. The CDR3 consists of 14 residues. V was pared by 3 bases and J by 5 bases, with 13 bases between. CDR3 nucleotides: TGTGCCAGCAGCTTGGTAACTAGCCGGGAGACCCAGTACTTC. It is translated as CASSLVTSRETQYF. Combining the CDR3 with reference TRBV11-3 and TRBJ2-5 gives the whole variable domain EAGVVQSPRYKIIEKKQPVAFWCNPISGHNTLYWYLQNLGQGPELLIRYENEEAVDDSQLPKDRFSAERLKGVDSTLKIQPAELGDSAVYLCASSLVTSRETQYFGPGTRLLVL.

The rearrangement joins TRBV15 to TRBJ1-1, with a weak D call TRBD1 (6 bases). This CDR3 spans 17 amino acids. Germline-derived CDR1 and CDR2 are LNHNV and YYDKDF (reference sequence). Trimming removed 1 base at V and 3 bases at J, with 18 bases between. The CDR3 region is CATSRARGAGDHTEAFF. CDR3 in DNA: TGTGCCACCAGCAGAGCCCGGGGAGCAGGGGACCACACTGAAGCTTTCTTT. Full variable domain (remainder filled in from reference TRBV15 and TRBJ1-1): DAMVIQNPRYQVTQFGKPVTLSCSQTLNHNVMYWYQQKSSQAPKLLFHYYDKDFNNEADTPDNFQSRRPNTSFCFLDIRSPGLGDTAMYLCATSRARGAGDHTEAFFGQGTRLTVV.

V and J are TRBV6-1 and TRBJ2-7; D possibly corresponds to TRBD2 (6 bases). Germline lookup yields CDR1 MNHNS and CDR2 SASEGT. This CDR3 region has 14 residues. V was clipped by 7 bases and J by 2 bases, with 15 bases between them. DNA for the CDR3: TGTGCCAGCATGGGGACTGCGGGGACCTACGAGCAGTACTTC. Translation gives CASMGTAGTYEQYF.

The chain has TRBV5-1 and TRBJ2-7, with 8 bases fitting TRBD2. Germline V gene lookup returns CDR1 SGHRS and CDR2 YFSETQ. This CDR3 is 14 amino acids long. The V gene end was trimmed by 1 base and the J gene end by 5 bases; junction bases not matched to a gene: 5. DNA for the CDR3: TGCGCCAGCAGCTTGAAAGGGACTAGTAACGAGCAGTACTTC. It translates to CASSLKGTSNEQYF.

The chain links TRBV7-6 to TRBJ2-2; 9 bases line up with TRBD1. CDR3 length: 16 amino acids. J was trimmed by 5 bases and V by 4 bases; bases with no gene match: 8. Germline loops: CDR1 SGHVS, CDR2 FNYEAQ. CDR3 sequence (DNA): TGTGCCAGCAGCTATGGAACAGGGGGCCGGACCGGGGAGCTGTTTTTT. It yields the protein CASSYGTGGRTGELFF.